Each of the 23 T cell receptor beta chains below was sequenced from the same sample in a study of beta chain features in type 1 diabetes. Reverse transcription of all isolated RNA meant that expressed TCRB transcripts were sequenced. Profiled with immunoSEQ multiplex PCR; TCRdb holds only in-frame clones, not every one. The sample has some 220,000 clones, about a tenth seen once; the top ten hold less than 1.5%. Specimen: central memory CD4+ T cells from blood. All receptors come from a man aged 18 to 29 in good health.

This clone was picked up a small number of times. This CDR3 reads CASSFRSSYNEQFF. The CDR3 DNA sequence: TGTGCCAGCAGCTTCAGGAGCTCCTACAATGAGCAGTTCTTC. The chain has TRBV7-8 and TRBJ2-1; no clear D. The V and J ends lost 3 bases and 0 bases respectively, with 6 bases between them. Germline V gene lookup returns CDR1 SGHVS and CDR2 FQNEAQ. This CDR3 comprises 14 residues. The full variable domain, in which reference TRBV7-8 and TRBJ2-1 provide the parts outside the CDR3, is GAGVSQSPRYKVAKRGQDVALRCDPISGHVSLFWYQQALGQGPEFLTYFQNEAQLDKSGLPSDRFFAERPEGSVSTLKIQRTQQEDSAVYLCASSFRSSYNEQFFGPGTRLTVL.

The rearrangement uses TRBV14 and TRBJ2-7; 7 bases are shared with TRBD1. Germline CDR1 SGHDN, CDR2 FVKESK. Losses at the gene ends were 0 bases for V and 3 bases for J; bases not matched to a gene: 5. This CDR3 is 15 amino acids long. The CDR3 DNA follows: TGTGCCAGCAGCCAAGACGGGGACAGCTTCTACGAGCAGTACTTC. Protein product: CASSQDGDSFYEQYF.

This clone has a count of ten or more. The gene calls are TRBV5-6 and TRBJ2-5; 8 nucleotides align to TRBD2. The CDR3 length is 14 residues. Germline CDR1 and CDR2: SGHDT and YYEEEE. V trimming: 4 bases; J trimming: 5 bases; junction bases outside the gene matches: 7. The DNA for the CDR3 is TGTGCCAGCAGCGTACCGGGACTAGAGGAGACCCAGTACTTC. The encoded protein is CASSVPGLEETQYF. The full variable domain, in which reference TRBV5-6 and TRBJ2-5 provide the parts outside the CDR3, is DAGVTQSPTHLIKTRGQQVTLRCSPKSGHDTVSWYQQALGQGPQFIFQYYEEEERQRGNFPDRFSGHQFPNYSSELNVNALLLGDSALYLCASSVPGLEETQYFGPGTRLLVL.

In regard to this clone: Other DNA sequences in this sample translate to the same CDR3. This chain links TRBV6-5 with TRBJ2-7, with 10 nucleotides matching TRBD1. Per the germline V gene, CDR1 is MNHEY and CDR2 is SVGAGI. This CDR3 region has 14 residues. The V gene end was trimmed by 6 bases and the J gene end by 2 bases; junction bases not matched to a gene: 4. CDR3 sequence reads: CASRRTGGAYEQYF. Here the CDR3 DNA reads TGTGCCAGCAGACGGACAGGGGGTGCCTACGAGCAGTACTTC.

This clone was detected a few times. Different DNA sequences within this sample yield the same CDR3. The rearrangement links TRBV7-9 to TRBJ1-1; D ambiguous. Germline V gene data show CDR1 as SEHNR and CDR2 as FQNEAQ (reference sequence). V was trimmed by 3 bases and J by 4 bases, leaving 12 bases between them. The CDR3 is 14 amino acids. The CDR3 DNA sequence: TGTGCCAGCAGCTTGAGCGAAGCGTCCACTGAAGCTTTCTTT. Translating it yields CASSLSEASTEAFF.

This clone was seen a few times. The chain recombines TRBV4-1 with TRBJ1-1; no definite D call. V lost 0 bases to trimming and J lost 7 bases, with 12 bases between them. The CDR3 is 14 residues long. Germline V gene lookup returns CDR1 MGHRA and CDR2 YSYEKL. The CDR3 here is CASSQEVTWVEAFF. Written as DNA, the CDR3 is TGCGCCAGCAGCCAAGAAGTAACTTGGGTTGAAGCTTTCTTT.

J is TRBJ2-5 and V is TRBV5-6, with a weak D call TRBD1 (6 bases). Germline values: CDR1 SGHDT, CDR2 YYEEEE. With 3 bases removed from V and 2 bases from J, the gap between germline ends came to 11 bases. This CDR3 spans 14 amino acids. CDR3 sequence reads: CASSYGQPQETQYF. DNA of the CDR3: TGTGCCAGCAGCTATGGACAGCCACAAGAGACCCAGTACTTC.

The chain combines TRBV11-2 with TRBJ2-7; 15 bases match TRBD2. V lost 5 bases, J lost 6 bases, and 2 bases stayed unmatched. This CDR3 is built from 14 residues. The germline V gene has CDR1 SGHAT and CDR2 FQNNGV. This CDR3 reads CASSPGLAGGEQYF. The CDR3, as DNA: TGTGCCAGCAGCCCGGGACTAGCGGGAGGCGAGCAGTACTTC.

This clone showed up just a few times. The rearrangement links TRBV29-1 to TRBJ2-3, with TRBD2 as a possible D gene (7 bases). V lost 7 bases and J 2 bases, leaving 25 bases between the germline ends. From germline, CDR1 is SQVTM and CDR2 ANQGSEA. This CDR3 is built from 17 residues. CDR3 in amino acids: CSALRGVGGGTTDTQYF. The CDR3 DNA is TGCAGCGCCCTCCGCGGTGTGGGAGGGGGGACCACAGATACGCAGTATTTT.

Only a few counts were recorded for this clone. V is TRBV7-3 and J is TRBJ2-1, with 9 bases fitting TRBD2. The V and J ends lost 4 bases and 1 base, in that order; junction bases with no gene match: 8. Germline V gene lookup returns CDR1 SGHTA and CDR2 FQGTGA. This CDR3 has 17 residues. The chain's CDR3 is CASSSQGAGGSYNEQFF. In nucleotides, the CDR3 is TGTGCCAGCAGCTCCCAGGGAGCGGGAGGATCCTACAATGAGCAGTTCTTC.

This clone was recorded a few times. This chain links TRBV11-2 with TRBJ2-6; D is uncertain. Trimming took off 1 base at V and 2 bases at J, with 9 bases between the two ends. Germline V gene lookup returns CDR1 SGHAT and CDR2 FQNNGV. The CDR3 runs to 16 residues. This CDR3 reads CASSLGSMPGANVLTF. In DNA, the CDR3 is TGTGCCAGCAGCTTAGGTTCCATGCCTGGGGCCAACGTCCTGACTTTC.

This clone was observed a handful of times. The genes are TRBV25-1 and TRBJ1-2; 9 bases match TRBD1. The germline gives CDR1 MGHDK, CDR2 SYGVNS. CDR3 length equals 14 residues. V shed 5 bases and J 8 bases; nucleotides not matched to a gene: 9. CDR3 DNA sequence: TGTGCCAGCAGTAAATCACAGGGGGCGGGAGGCTACACCTTC. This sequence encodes CASSKSQGAGGYTF.

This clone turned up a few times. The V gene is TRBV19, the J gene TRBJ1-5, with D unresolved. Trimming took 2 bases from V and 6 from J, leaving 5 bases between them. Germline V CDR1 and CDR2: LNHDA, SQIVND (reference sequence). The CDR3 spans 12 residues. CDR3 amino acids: CASSISVQPQHF. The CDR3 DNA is TGTGCCAGTAGTATAAGCGTTCAGCCCCAGCATTTT. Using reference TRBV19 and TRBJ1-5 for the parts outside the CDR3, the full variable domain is DGGITQSPKYLFRKEGQNVTLSCEQNLNHDAMYWYRQDPGQGLRLIYYSQIVNDFQKGDIAEGYSVSREKKESFPLTVTSAQKNPTAFYLCASSISVQPQHFGDGTRLSIL.

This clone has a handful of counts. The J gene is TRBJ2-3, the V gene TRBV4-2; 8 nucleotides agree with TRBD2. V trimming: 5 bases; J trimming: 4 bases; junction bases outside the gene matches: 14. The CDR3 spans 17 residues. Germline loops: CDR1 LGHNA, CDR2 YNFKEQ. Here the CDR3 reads CASSSPPGLEFSDTQYF. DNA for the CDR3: TGTGCCAGCAGCTCCCCTCCGGGACTAGAGTTTTCAGATACGCAGTATTTT.

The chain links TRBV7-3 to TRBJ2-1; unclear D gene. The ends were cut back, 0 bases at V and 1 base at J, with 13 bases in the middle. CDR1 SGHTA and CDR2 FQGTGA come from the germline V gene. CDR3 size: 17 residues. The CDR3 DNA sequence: TGTGCCAGCAGCTTAACGTCGAGACAAACTTCCTACAATGAGCAGTTCTTC. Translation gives CASSLTSRQTSYNEQFF.

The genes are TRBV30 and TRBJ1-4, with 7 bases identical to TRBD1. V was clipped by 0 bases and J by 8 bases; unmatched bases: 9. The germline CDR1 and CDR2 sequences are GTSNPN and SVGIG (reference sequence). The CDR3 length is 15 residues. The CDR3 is CAWSVRTGPPEKLFF. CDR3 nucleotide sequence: TGTGCCTGGAGTGTACGGACAGGTCCCCCAGAAAAACTGTTTTTT.

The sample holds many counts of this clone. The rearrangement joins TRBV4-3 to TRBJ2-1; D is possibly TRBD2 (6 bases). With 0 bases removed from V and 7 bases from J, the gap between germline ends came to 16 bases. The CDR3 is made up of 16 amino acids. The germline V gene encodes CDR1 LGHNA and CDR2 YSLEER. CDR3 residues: CASSQEVADYANEQFF. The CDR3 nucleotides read TGCGCCAGCAGCCAAGAAGTAGCGGACTACGCGAATGAGCAGTTCTTC.

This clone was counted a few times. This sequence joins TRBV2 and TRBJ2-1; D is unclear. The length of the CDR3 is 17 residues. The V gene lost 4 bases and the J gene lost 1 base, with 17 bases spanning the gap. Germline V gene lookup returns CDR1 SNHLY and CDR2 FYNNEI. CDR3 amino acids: CASSVGGSSPSYNEQFF. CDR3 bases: TGTGCCAGCAGTGTGGGTGGGTCCTCTCCATCCTACAATGAGCAGTTCTTC.

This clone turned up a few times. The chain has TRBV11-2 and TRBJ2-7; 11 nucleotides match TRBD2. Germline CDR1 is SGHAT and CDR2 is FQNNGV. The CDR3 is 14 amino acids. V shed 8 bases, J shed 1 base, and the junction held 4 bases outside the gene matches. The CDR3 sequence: CASSGTSGSYEQYF. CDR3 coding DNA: TGTGCCAGCTCCGGGACTAGCGGATCCTACGAGCAGTACTTC. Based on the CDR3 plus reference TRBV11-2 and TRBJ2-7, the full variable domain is EAGVAQSPRYKIIEKRQSVAFWCNPISGHATLYWYQQILGQGPKLLIQFQNNGVVDDSQLPKDRFSAERLKGVDSTLKIQPAKLEDSAVYLCASSGTSGSYEQYFGPGTRLTVT.

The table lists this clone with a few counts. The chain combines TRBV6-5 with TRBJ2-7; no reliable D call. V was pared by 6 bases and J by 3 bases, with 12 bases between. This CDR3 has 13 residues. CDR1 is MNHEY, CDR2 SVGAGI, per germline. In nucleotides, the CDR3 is TGTGCCAGCAGCATAGACGGAAACTACGAGCAGTACTTC. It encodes CASSIDGNYEQYF.

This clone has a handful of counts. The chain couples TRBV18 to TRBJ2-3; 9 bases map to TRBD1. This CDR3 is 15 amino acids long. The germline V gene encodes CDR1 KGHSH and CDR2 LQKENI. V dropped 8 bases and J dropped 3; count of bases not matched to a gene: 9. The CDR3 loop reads CASLNRDRETDTQYF. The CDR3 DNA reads TGTGCCAGCCTGAACCGGGACAGGGAGACAGATACGCAGTATTTT.

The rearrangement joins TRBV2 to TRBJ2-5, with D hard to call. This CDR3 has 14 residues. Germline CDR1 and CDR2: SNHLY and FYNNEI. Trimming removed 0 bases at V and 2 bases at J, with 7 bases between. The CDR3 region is CASSEAPGQETQYF. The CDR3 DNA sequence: TGTGCCAGCAGTGAAGCCCCAGGTCAAGAGACCCAGTACTTC.

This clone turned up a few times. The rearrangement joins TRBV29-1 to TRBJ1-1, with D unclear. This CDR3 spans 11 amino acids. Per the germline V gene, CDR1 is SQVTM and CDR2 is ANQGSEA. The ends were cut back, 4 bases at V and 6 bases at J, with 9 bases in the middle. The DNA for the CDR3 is TGCAGCGTTGGGGCAAATCCTGAAGCTTTCTTT. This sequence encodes CSVGANPEAFF.